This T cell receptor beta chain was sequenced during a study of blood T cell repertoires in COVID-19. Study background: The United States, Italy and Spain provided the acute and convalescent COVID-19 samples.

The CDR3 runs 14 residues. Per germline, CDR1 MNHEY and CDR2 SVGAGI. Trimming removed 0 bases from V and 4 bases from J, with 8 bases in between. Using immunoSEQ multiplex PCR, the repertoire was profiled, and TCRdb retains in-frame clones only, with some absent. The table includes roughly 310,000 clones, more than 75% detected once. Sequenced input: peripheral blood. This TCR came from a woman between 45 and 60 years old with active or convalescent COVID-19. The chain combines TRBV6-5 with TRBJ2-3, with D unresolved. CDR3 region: CASSYSLRADTQYF. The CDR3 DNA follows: TGTGCCAGCAGTTACTCTCTACGAGCAGATACGCAGTATTTT.